Listed below are T cell receptor beta chains from one sample, sequenced in a study of T cell responses to AZD1222 COVID-19 vaccine. Generated by immunoSEQ multiplex PCR, the TCRdb table keeps only in-frame clones and is missing some. The data hold 130,000 to 150,000 clones, with 90% observed a single time. This material consisted of peripheral blood, taken on day 0 of AZD1222 vaccination. Receptor source: an adult in good health. The CDR3 runs from the conserved cysteine through the conserved F or W. A D gene is named only where the DNA matches it firmly. Clone size is not always given. Where it is, it says once, few, many or a class for expanded clones.

V,J,D,size,DNA,CDR3
TRBV7-2,TRBJ2-6,TRBD1,NA,TGTGCCAGCAGCCGGGAATCCGGACAGGGGGCGAGGGGGGCCAACGTCCTGACTTTC,CASSRESGQGARGANVLTF
TRBV27,TRBJ1-4,NA,once,TGTGCCAGCAGTTTCGTACAGGGTGGAAGCGAAAAACTGTTTTTT,CASSFVQGGSEKLFF
TRBV27,TRBJ1-1,NA,NA,TGTGCCAGCAGACTCTCCCGACAGGCCACTGAAGCTTTCTTT,CASRLSRQATEAFF
TRBV12-3/TRBV12-4,TRBJ1-1,NA,NA,TGTGCCAGCAGTTTATGGGGTGAAGCTTTCTTT,CASSLWGEAFF
TRBV19,TRBJ1-5,NA,NA,TGTGCCAGTACCCGCCAGGGAATCCTCAATCAGCCCCAGCATTTT,CASTRQGILNQPQHF
TRBV10-3,TRBJ2-3,NA,NA,TGTGCCACTCGACAGGTGACCACAGATACGCAGTATTTT,CATRQVTTDTQYF
TRBV5-1,TRBJ2-1,TRBD2,NA,TGCGCCAGCAGCTCTAGCGGGAGGGCCCCTGAGCAGTTCTTC,CASSSSGRAPEQFF
TRBV6-6,TRBJ2-7,NA,NA,TGTGCCAGCAGTTACTTCGCCCCCGGCCTGGACGAGCAGTACTTC,CASSYFAPGLDEQYF
TRBV29-1,TRBJ2-1,NA,NA,TGCAGCGTTGTAAGATCCGGGGACCCCCTCAATGAGCAGTTCTTC,CSVVRSGDPLNEQFF
TRBV4-1,TRBJ1-5,NA,NA,TGCGCCAGCAGCCAGCCGGGAGGACCACTAAATCAGCCCCAGCATTTT,CASSQPGGPLNQPQHF